The 3 T cell receptor beta chains below all came from one sample that was sequenced in a study of blood T cell repertoires in COVID-19. The data were produced by immunoSEQ multiplex PCR, yet TCRdb's version contains in-frame clones alone and is incomplete. The sample holds roughly 81,000 clones, 82% seen once. Material: peripheral blood. Every receptor here comes from a man aged 55 to 70 with acute or convalescent COVID-19.

The chain links TRBV6-1 to TRBJ2-7, with D hard to call. The CDR3 runs to 13 residues. Germline CDR1 is MNHNS and CDR2 is SASEGT. The ends were cut back, 0 bases at V and 0 bases at J, with 3 bases in the middle. CDR3 in amino acids: CASSEAVSYEQYF. The CDR3 DNA sequence: TGTGCCAGCAGTGAAGCCGTCTCCTACGAGCAGTACTTC.

This chain connects TRBV5-4 to TRBJ1-2; no clear D. Germline CDR1 SGHNT, CDR2 YYREEE (reference sequence). Trimming took off 1 base at V and 6 bases at J, with 13 bases between the two ends. The CDR3 has 14 amino acids. This chain's CDR3 is CASSLNAGRDGYTF. Written as DNA, the CDR3 is TGTGCCAGCAGCTTGAACGCCGGGAGAGATGGCTACACCTTC.

V and J are TRBV27 and TRBJ2-7, with 7 nucleotides matching TRBD1. The V gene's germline CDR1 is MNHEY and CDR2 SMNVEV (reference sequence). The CDR3 runs 15 residues. V shed 5 bases, J shed 3 bases, and the junction held 10 bases outside the gene matches. The CDR3: CASSTQPGQIYEQYF. CDR3 bases: TGTGCCAGCAGTACACAGCCGGGACAGATCTACGAGCAGTACTTC.